This T cell receptor beta chain originates from a study of human T cells and chemical hapten exposure. Time point: pre-sensitization, week 0. The treatment: therapeutic diphenylcyclopropenone sensitization with weekly scalp DPC. Per the study methods: With a range of roughly 23,224 to 690,600, the median per sample was about 87,000 TCRs. TCRdb used MiXCR to reprocess the RACE reads, holding one entry per CDR3 protein. TCRdb's processing, not the authors' own work, is the source of the V and J calls. Of around 200,000 distinct CDR3 sequences in the sample, 30% are singletons; the top ten hold 2.9%. This sequence was found in a woman in her 30s with alopecia areata. Some clones in this sample may be carry-over from other donors' samples. Sequences were derived from whole blood, sampled in connection with sensitization to the hapten diphenylcyclopropenone (DPC).

The DNA for the CDR3 is TGTGCCAGCAGCTGGGGACAGGGCGGCGGGGAGCTGTTTTTT. Translating it yields CASSWGQGGGELFF. The V gene is TRBV5-6, the J gene TRBJ2-2; 9 bases align to TRBD1. The CDR3 loop spans 14 amino acids. With 3 bases clipped from V and 7 bases from J, the junction kept 4 bases outside the gene matches. Germline loops: CDR1 SGHDT, CDR2 YYEEEE.